This is a list of T cell receptor beta chains from one sample in a study of blood T cell repertoires in COVID-19. The data were produced by immunoSEQ multiplex PCR, yet TCRdb's version contains in-frame clones alone and is incomplete. The sample consists of 300,000 to 450,000 clones, more than 70% of them appearing once. The sample comprised peripheral blood. These receptors were taken from a woman aged 55-69 years with COVID-19, enrolled during active disease. Each CDR3 is given with its conserved first and last residue.

V gene: TRBV5-1; CDR3 protein: CASSSSDRAGAFF
V gene: TRBV27; CDR3 protein: CASSLRGLNTEAFF
V gene: TRBV5-6; CDR3 protein: CASSRHPGGRTGELFF
V gene: TRBV10-1; CDR3 protein: CASSESAGKTEAFF
V gene: TRBV11-2; CDR3 protein: CASSFGGYTEAFF
V gene: TRBV9; CDR3 protein: CASSVAGGLYNEQFF
V gene: TRBV5-6; CDR3 protein: CASSLSSGGYTF
V gene: TRBV6-5; CDR3 protein: CASRPRQGWNEAFF
V gene: TRBV13; CDR3 protein: CASSDSTWTGPYEQYF
V gene: TRBV27; CDR3 protein: CASSWTGGMNTEAFF
V gene: TRBV27; CDR3 protein: CASSPRRTSGVTGELFF
V gene: TRBV6-5; CDR3 protein: CASSYGQGAGYGYTF
V gene: TRBV28; CDR3 protein: CASSLTGGQGSGYTF
V gene: TRBV6-5; CDR3 protein: CASRRGLNTGAFF
V gene: TRBV18; CDR3 protein: CASSPPGQIQETQYF
V gene: TRBV11-2; CDR3 protein: CASSLPGGYEQYF
V gene: TRBV29-1; CDR3 protein: CSAGTGGNTEAFF